Listed below are T cell receptor beta chains from one sample, sequenced in a study of blood T cell repertoires in COVID-19. Method: immunoSEQ multiplex PCR; TCRdb's copy keeps in-frame clones and lacks some. The table lists about 200,000 clones, 84% of them singletons. The sequenced sample consisted of PBMCs or T cells enriched from blood (not recorded which). Receptor source: a man aged 40-50 years who had recovered from COVID-19. CDR3s leave out the opening cysteine and the closing phenylalanine or tryptophan. Each record gives: V gene, J gene, CDR3 protein.

TRBV6-4,TRBJ1-2,ASSVDRGNGYT
TRBV5-1,TRBJ1-5,ASSPEPGVNQPQH
TRBV5-6,TRBJ2-7,ASKAPGINEQY
TRBV7-2,TRBJ2-5,ASRGGLADNARETQY
TRBV7-2,TRBJ2-3,ASSAKPRLAGFTDTQY
TRBV5-1,TRBJ1-1,ASSLGTATEAF
TRBV27,TRBJ1-6,ASSYWTGLSSPLH
TRBV3-1/TRBV3-2,TRBJ1-5,ASSQDRAQPQH
TRBV6-6,TRBJ2-7,ASRGGKSSSYEQY
TRBV19,TRBJ1-5,ASRTSGGAQPQH
TRBV2,TRBJ2-2,ASSITGGPGELF
TRBV7-9,TRBJ2-1,ASKLAAYNEQF
TRBV21-1,TRBJ1-2,ASSKALILGQGPNYGYT
TRBV5-6,TRBJ1-1,ASGTPNTEAF
TRBV6-5,TRBJ1-2,ASSPRLGTGDGYT
TRBV27,TRBJ2-5,ASSSNWETQY
TRBV2,TRBJ2-1,ASWGVGYNEQF
TRBV19,TRBJ1-2,ASSIPPGQGNYGYT
TRBV10-2,TRBJ1-2,ASRGQDAYGYT
TRBV5-6,TRBJ2-7,ASSIAYEQY
TRBV5-1,TRBJ1-1,ASSSSGTGALNTEAF
TRBV28,TRBJ2-5,ASTLGGNVETQY